This TCR beta chain appears in the sequencing data of a study of technical replicates of blood from a few donors. This clone was seen once. Profiled with immunoSEQ multiplex PCR; TCRdb holds only in-frame clones, not every one. The sample lists around 70,000 clones, 90% to 95% seen once, with approximately 0.4% in the top ten. Germline V gene sequence: CDR1 GTSNPN, CDR2 SVGIG (reference sequence). The CDR3 runs to 10 residues. Sequenced sample: T cells isolated from PBMCs. The sequence was collected from a human donor in good health. The V call is TRBV30, the J call TRBJ1-1; maybe TRBD1 (6 bases). Written as DNA, the CDR3 is TGTGCACTAAAGACAGGTGAAGCTTTCTTT. Translating it yields CALKTGEAFF. Supplemented by reference TRBV30 and TRBJ1-1, the full variable domain reads SQTIHQWPATLVQPVGSPLSLECTVEGTSNPNLYWYRQAAGRGLQLLFYSVGIGQISSEVPQNLSASRPQDRQFILSSKKLLLSDSGFYLCALKTGEAFFGQGTRLTVV.